The entry that follows covers one T cell receptor beta chain sequence. Its antigen is still unknown. These data belong to a study of T-cell reconstitution after alpha-beta-depleted transplantation in children. The study's findings and limits: Reported findings indicate that, about two months after transplant, alpha-beta T cells came from several hundred expanded clones, which were derived from non-depleted graft cells.

The ends lost 7 bases at V and 3 bases at J; junction bases unmatched: 5. Germline assignment: CDR1 SQVTM and CDR2 ANQGSEA. The CDR3 runs 13 residues. It was with unique molecular identifiers that the TCRbeta library was prepared. TCRdb used MiXCR to reprocess the PCR reads, holding one entry per CDR3 protein. The sample includes almost 600,000 distinct CDR3 sequences, roughly a quarter seen only once; the top ten take less than 40%. The sample was PBMCs, taken before TCRalphabeta/CD19-depleted stem cell transplant. The rearrangement uses TRBV29-1 and TRBJ2-7, with 11 positions matching TRBD2. The sequence was obtained from a boy in the first two years of life with Wiskott-Aldrich syndrome, due to receive a stem cell transplant. The CDR3 DNA reads as TGCAGCGCTCACACTAGCGGGGGCTACGAGCAGTACTTC. Translating it yields CSAHTSGGYEQYF.